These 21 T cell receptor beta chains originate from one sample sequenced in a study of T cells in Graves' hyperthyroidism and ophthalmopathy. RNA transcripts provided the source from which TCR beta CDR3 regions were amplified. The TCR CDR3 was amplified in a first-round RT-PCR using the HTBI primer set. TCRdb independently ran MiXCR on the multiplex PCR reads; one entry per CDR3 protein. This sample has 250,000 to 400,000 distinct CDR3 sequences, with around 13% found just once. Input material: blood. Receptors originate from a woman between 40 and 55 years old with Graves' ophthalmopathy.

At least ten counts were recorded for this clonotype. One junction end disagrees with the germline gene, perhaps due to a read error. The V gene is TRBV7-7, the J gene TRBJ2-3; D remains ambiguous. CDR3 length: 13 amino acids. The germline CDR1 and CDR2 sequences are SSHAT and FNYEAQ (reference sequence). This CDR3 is CASSLLMTDTQYF. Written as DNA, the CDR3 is TGTGCTAGCAGCTTACTGATGACAGATACGCAGTATTTT.

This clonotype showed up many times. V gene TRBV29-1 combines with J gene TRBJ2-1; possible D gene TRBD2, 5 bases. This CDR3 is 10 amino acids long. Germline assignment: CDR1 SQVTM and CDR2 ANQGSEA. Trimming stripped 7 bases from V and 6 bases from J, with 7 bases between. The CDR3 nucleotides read TGCAGCGGGCGGGTCAATGAGCAGTTCTTC. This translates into CSGRVNEQFF.

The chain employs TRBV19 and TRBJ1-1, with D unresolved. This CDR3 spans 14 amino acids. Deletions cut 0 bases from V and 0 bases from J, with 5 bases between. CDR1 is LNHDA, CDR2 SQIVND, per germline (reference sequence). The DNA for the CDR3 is TGTGCCAGTAGTATAGACAGCGTGAACACTGAAGCTTTCTTT. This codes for CASSIDSVNTEAFF.

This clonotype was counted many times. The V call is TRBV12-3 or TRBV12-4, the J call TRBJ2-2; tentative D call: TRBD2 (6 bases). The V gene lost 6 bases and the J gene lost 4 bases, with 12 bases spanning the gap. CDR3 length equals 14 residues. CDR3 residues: CASSPLAITGELFF. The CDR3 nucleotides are TGTGCCAGCAGCCCACTAGCTATCACCGGGGAGCTGTTTTTT.

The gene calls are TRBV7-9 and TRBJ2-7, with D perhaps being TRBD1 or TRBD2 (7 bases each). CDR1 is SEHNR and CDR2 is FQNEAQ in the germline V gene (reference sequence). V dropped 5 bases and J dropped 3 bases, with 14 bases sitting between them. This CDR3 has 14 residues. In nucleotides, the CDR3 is TGTGCCAGCAGCCCGCAGGGGGGGGGCTACGAGCAGTACTTC. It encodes CASSPQGGGYEQYF.

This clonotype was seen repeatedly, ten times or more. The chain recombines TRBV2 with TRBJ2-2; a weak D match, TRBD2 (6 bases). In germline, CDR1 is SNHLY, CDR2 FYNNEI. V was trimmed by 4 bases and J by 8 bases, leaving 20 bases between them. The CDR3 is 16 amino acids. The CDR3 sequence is CASSVFQSRRAGELFF. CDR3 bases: TGTGCCAGCAGTGTGTTTCAATCGAGGAGGGCAGGGGAGCTGTTTTTT.

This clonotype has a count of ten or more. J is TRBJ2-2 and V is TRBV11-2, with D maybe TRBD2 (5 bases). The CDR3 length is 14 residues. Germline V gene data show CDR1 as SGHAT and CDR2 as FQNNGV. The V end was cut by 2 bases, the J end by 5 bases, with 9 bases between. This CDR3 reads CASSLSGGTGELFF. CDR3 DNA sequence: TGTGCCAGCAGCTTAAGTGGAGGTACCGGGGAGCTGTTTTTT.

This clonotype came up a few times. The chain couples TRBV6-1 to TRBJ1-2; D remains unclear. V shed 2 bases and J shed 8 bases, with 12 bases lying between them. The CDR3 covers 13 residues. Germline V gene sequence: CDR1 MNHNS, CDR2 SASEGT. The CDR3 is CASSEFLDGGYTF. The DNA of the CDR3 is TGTGCCAGCAGTGAATTTCTCGACGGGGGCTACACCTTC.

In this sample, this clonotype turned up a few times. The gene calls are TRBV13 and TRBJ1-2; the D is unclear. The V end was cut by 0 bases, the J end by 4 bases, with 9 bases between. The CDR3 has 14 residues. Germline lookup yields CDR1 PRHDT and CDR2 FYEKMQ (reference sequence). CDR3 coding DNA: TGTGCCAGCAGCTTAGGGAGGGCCCCCTATGGCTACACCTTC. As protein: CASSLGRAPYGYTF.

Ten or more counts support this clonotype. The CDR3 DNA follows: TGTGCCAGCAGGCGGGGGGGAGGAGATACGCAGTATTTT. This gives the protein CASRRGGGDTQYF. The rearrangement uses TRBV27 and TRBJ2-3, with TRBD2 matching 9 bases. Germline V gives CDR1 MNHEY, CDR2 SMNVEV (reference sequence). CDR3 size: 13 residues. The J segment lost 5 bases and the V segment lost 6 bases, leaving 3 bases of the junction unmatched.

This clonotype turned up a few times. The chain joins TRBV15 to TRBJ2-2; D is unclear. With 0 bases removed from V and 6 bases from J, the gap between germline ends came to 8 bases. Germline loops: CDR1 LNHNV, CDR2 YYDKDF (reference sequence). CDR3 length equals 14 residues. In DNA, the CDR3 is TGTGCCACCAGCAGAGATCTTAGATCCGGGGAGCTGTTTTTT. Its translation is CATSRDLRSGELFF.

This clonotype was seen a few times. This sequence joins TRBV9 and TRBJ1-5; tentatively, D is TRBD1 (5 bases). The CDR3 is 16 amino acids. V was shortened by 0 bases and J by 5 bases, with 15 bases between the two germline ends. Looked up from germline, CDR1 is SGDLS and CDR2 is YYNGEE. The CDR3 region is CASSVGGTPEDQPQHF. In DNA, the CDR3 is TGTGCCAGCAGCGTAGGGGGGACGCCCGAGGATCAGCCCCAGCATTTT.

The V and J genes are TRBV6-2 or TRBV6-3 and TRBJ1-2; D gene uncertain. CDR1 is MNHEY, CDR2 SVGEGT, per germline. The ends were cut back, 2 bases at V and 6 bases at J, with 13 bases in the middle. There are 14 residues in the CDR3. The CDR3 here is CASSYRQASHGYTF. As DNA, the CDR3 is TGTGCCAGCAGTTACAGGCAGGCCTCCCATGGCTACACCTTC.

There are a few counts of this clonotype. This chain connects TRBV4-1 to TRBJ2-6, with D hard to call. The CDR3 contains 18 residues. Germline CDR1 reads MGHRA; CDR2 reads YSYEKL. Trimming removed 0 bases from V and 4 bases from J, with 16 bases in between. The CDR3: CASSQDGSLGSGANVLTF. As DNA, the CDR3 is TGCGCCAGCAGCCAAGATGGGTCGTTGGGGTCAGGGGCCAACGTCCTGACTTTC.

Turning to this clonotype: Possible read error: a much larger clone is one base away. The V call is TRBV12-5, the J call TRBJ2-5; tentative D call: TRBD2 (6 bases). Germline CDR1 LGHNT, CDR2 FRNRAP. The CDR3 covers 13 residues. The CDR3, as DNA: TGTGCTAGTGGTTTAGGGACTCAAGATACCCAGTACTTC. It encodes CASGLGTQDTQYF.

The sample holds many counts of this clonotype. CDR3 loop: CASSPTGVEQFF. The CDR3 nucleotides are TGTGCCAGCAGCCCGACAGGGGTCGAGCAGTTCTTC. V usage is TRBV7-9 and J usage is TRBJ2-1, with 8 bases identical to TRBD1. The CDR3 has 12 amino acids. V shed 5 bases, J shed 10 bases, and the junction held 4 bases outside the gene matches. The germline V gene has CDR1 SEHNR and CDR2 FQNEAQ (reference sequence).

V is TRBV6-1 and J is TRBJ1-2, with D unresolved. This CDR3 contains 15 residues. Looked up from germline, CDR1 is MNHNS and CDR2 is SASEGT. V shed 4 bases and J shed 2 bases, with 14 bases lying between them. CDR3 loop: CASSGPSPPNYGYTF. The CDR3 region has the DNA TGTGCCAGCAGTGGACCCTCTCCCCCCAACTATGGCTACACCTTC.

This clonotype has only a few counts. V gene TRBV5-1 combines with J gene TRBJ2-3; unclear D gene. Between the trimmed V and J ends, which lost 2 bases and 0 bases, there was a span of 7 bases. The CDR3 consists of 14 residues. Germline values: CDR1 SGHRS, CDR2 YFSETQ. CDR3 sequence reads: CASSFAASTDTQYF. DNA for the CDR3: TGCGCCAGCAGCTTCGCGGCGAGCACAGATACGCAGTATTTT.

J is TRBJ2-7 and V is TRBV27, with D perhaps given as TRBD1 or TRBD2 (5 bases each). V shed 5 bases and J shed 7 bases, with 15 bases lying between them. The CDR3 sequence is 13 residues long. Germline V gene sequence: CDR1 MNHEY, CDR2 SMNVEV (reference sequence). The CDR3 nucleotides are TGTGCCAGCAGTCCCTTGGGGGAGAGGGAGCAGTACTTC. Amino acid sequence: CASSPLGEREQYF.

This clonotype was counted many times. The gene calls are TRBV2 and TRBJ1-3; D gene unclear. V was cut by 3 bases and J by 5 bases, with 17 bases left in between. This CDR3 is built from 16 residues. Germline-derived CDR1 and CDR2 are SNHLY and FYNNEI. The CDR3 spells CASSDLAVLRRNTIYF. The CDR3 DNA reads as TGTGCCAGCAGTGACTTGGCGGTTCTTCGGCGAAACACCATATATTTT.

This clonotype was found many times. This CDR3 reads CASSYSVGQPQHF. CDR3 coding DNA: TGTGCCAGCAGTTACTCTGTGGGTCAGCCCCAGCATTTT. The rearrangement joins TRBV6-6 to TRBJ1-5; D is unclear. V was cut by 0 bases and J by 6 bases, with 6 bases left in between. This CDR3 has 13 amino acids. Germline V lookup: CDR1 MNHNY, CDR2 SVGAGI (reference sequence).